These 9 T cell receptor beta chains share one sample of origin, sequenced in a study of blood T cell repertoires in COVID-19. Sequencing used immunoSEQ multiplex PCR; TCRdb keeps in-frame clones, though not all of them. This sample yields under 200,000 clones, of which 85% are seen a single time; 0.9% to 0.95% belongs to the top ten. Sequencing was done on a sample of peripheral blood. These TCRs come from a man aged 55 to 69 with COVID-19, enrolled during active disease.

The J gene is TRBJ1-2, the V gene TRBV6-5, with TRBD1 matching 7 bases. Germline-derived CDR1 and CDR2 are MNHEY and SVGAGI. The CDR3 consists of 13 residues. Germline trimming cut 5 bases from V and 7 bases from J; bases unmatched to any gene: 7. The CDR3 reads CASSTTGVGGYTF. As DNA, the CDR3 is TGTGCCAGCAGTACTACAGGGGTAGGTGGCTACACCTTC.

This clone came up once. The CDR3 here is CASSLEAGVPYEQYF. CDR3 DNA: TGTGCCAGCAGCTTAGAAGCGGGGGTCCCCTACGAGCAGTACTTC. The chain has TRBV7-2 and TRBJ2-7; the match to TRBD2 covers 8 bases. Trimming took 1 base from V and 2 from J; bases not matched to a gene: 4. This CDR3 is built from 15 residues. The V gene's germline CDR1 is SGHTA and CDR2 FQGNSA.

The CDR3 loop reads CASSLHSMSSYNEQFF. In DNA form, the CDR3 reads TGTGCCAGCAGTCTCCACTCCATGAGCTCCTACAATGAGCAGTTCTTC. The J gene is TRBJ2-1, the V gene TRBV27; no definite D call. Germline-derived CDR1 and CDR2 are MNHEY and SMNVEV (reference sequence). The CDR3 length is 16 residues. With 5 bases removed from V and 0 bases from J, the gap between germline ends came to 14 bases.

In its sample, this clone was seen many times. The chain uses TRBV10-3 and TRBJ1-4; 9 positions agree with TRBD1. The CDR3 length is 15 residues. Germline V gene sequence: CDR1 ENHRY, CDR2 SYGVKD. With V trimmed by 5 bases and J by 6 bases, 7 bases remained unmatched. In DNA form, the CDR3 reads TGTGCCATCAGTCTGGACAGGGGAGAGGATGAAAAACTGTTTTTT. It encodes CAISLDRGEDEKLFF.

The chain combines TRBV11-2 with TRBJ1-1; D remains unclear. This CDR3 has 14 residues. Per the germline V gene, CDR1 is SGHAT and CDR2 is FQNNGV. Trimming removed 5 bases from V and 6 bases from J, with 16 bases in between. This CDR3 is CASSLPSNGAEAFF. As DNA, the CDR3 is TGTGCCAGCAGCCTCCCTTCCAACGGGGCTGAAGCTTTCTTT.

The chain combines TRBV27 with TRBJ2-1; 11 bases agree with TRBD2. The CDR3 has 21 amino acids. Losses at the gene ends were 5 bases for V and 0 bases for J; bases not matched to a gene: 18. Germline CDR1 reads MNHEY; CDR2 reads SMNVEV (reference sequence). Written as DNA, the CDR3 is TGTGCCAGCAGTCTCCGGAGGGGACTAGCGGAAACAAGTCGCTCCTACAATGAGCAGTTCTTC. This gives the protein CASSLRRGLAETSRSYNEQFF.

The chain links TRBV29-1 to TRBJ2-7; 11 positions agree with TRBD1. This CDR3 comprises 12 residues. Unmatched junction bases numbered 1, after V lost 4 bases and J lost 5 bases. CDR1 and CDR2 (germline): SQVTM, ANQGSEA. In nucleotides, the CDR3 is TGCAGCGTTGGGACAGGGGGCCACGAGCAGTACTTC. Translating gives CSVGTGGHEQYF.

The chain uses TRBV5-1 and TRBJ1-4; the D is unclear. Trimming pared 0 bases from V and 3 bases from J, leaving 15 bases between. The CDR3 has 17 amino acids. The V gene's germline CDR1 is SGHRS and CDR2 YFSETQ. The CDR3 loop reads CASSLDPSFGANEKLFF. CDR3 in DNA: TGCGCCAGCAGCTTGGACCCGTCTTTCGGTGCTAATGAAAAACTGTTTTTT. Looking up the rest from reference TRBV5-1 and TRBJ1-4 gives the full variable domain: KAGVTQTPRYLIKTRGQQVTLSCSPISGHRSVSWYQQTPGQGLQFLFEYFSETQRNKGNFPGRFSGRQFSNSRSEMNVSTLELGDSALYLCASSLDPSFGANEKLFFGSGTQLSVL.

V gene TRBV2 combines with J gene TRBJ2-5; TRBD2 agrees at 10 bases. Germline CDR1 and CDR2: SNHLY and FYNNEI. Germline trimming cut 5 bases from V and 3 bases from J; bases unmatched to any gene: 3. CDR3 length equals 14 residues. The CDR3 loop is CASSPGLAEETQYF. CDR3 nucleotides: TGTGCCAGCAGTCCCGGACTAGCGGAAGAGACCCAGTACTTC.